This T cell receptor beta chain comes out of a study of identical twins. Study-level findings and limits: When twins shared out-of-frame alpha sequences, those sequences had excess low generation probability.

This clonotype was observed many times. What it recognizes is unknown. Template switching added a universal primer binding site, and final cDNA carried unique molecular identifiers. MiXCR, run by TCRdb on the 5' RACE reads, gives a single entry per CDR3 protein. The top ten clones hold roughly 1.8% of a sample with hundreds of thousands of distinct CDR3 sequences, around 5.7% of them seen once. With no exceptions, donors were healthy Caucasians. Germline values: CDR1 DFQATT, CDR2 SNEGSKA (reference sequence). The CDR3 is 15 residues long. The germline V and J ends were trimmed by 4 bases and 6 bases, with 16 bases remaining between them.

The sequencing sample was made of naive T cells sorted from blood. V and J are TRBV20-1 and TRBJ1-6; D unresolved. This clonotype originated in a man aged 18 to 29 in good health. This chain's CDR3 is CSATKRATINSPLHF. CDR3 nucleotides: TGCAGTGCTACCAAACGGGCGACGATTAATTCACCCCTCCACTTT.